This entry concerns a single T cell receptor beta chain. Its antigen is unknown. This sample was included in a study of cytomegalovirus exposure and HLA in healthy donors. General study findings and limits: When a later analysis was performed, an Asian-associated ancestry cluster reportedly had fewer N-insertions than the approximately 700-donor mean. Researchers reported in a later analysis that a missense DCLRE1C variant was tied to TCR beta V- and J-gene trimming.

The primer mix had 60 Vbeta and 13 Jbeta primers. Here immunoSEQ multiplex PCR was the method, and the copy in TCRdb shows in-frame clones only, minus some. The table includes roughly 200,000 clones, 70% to 90% detected once. CDR3 size: 14 residues. With 6 bases clipped from V and 2 bases from J, the junction kept 3 bases outside the gene matches. CDR1 and CDR2 from the germline V gene are MNHNS and SASEGT. Sequencing was done on a sample of PBMCs. The sequence was collected from a woman aged 25-40 years in good health and CMV-seronegative. This chain uses TRBV6-1 with TRBJ1-1; 10 positions agree with TRBD1. CDR3 in amino acids: CASSRDRGNTEAFF. As DNA, the CDR3 is TGTGCCAGCAGCCGGGACAGGGGTAACACTGAAGCTTTCTTT.